A single TCR beta chain is shown here with its context. The antigen remains unidentified. Germline CDR1 SGHRS, CDR2 YFSETQ. The V gene end was trimmed by 4 bases and the J gene end by 3 bases; junction bases not matched to a gene: 5. The CDR3 sequence is 16 residues long. TCRdb's table, derived via immunoSEQ multiplex PCR, lists solely in-frame clones and lacks some. The sample records roughly 5,000 clones, about 80% being singletons. This specimen belongs to a study of immune evolution from preneoplasia to lung adenocarcinoma. Whole-study findings and limits: Later-stage lesions appeared to have more T cells, more diversity, less clonality.

Resections took place in Japan or China from about 2014 to 2018. The sequence was collected from a person between 50 and 69 years old with lung adenocarcinoma. The specimen was FFPE normal lung tissue adjacent to the tumor. This rearrangement joins TRBV5-1 to TRBJ2-3; 13 nucleotides line up with TRBD2. CDR3 residues: CASSPQTSGRTDTQYF. The CDR3 DNA reads TGCGCCAGCAGCCCGCAGACTAGCGGGAGGACAGATACGCAGTATTTT.